This T cell receptor beta chain was obtained from a study of cytomegalovirus exposure and HLA in healthy donors. The CDR3 is 15 amino acids. Germline CDR1 reads SGHNT; CDR2 reads YENEEA. V gave up 7 bases and J gave up 1 base, with 13 bases separating them. Study findings and constraints: The authors judged a highly shared variant cluster likely a sequencing artifact. CMV serostatus was the only recorded immune exposure for donors. V- and J-gene trimming of TCR beta was linked (in a later analysis) to a missense DCLRE1C variant.

Primers included in the PCR were 60 Vbeta and 13 Jbeta primers. Data came from immunoSEQ multiplex PCR; TCRdb stores just in-frame clones and leaves some out. The data contain 120,000 or so clones, 75% to 85% of them singletons. Notes on this clone: The antigen remains unidentified.

The rearrangement uses TRBV11-3 and TRBJ2-2; the D gene is possibly TRBD1 (6 bases). Sequenced input: PBMCs. This clonotype was sampled from a woman between 50 and 59 years old in good health and CMV-seropositive. As DNA, the CDR3 is TGTGCCAGCACCCCAGGGGCGAAGAACACCGGGGAGCTGTTTTTT. Translation: CASTPGAKNTGELFF.